The next 28 T cell receptor beta chains were all read from a single sample in a study of shared T cell receptors in the human thymus. The assay was immunoSEQ multiplex PCR, and TCRdb's table has in-frame clones only and misses some. The sample holds about 610,000 clones, 85% to 90% seen once. The data were also submitted as part of a second study, on human thymus T cells.

Sequencing was done on a sample of thymocytes. The receptors were gathered from a boy younger than two with a congenital heart defect.

The count of this clone is one. V usage is TRBV6-5 and J usage is TRBJ2-7; TRBD1 aligns across 12 bases. Germline loops: CDR1 MNHEY, CDR2 SVGAGI. V lost 10 bases and J lost 4; bases outside the gene matches: 11. There are 15 residues in the CDR3. CDR3 amino acids: CATGVPGQGAYEQYF. The CDR3, as DNA: TGTGCCACTGGCGTTCCGGGACAGGGGGCATACGAGCAGTACTTC.

This chain connects TRBV7-2 to TRBJ2-7; 10 nucleotides line up with TRBD1. The CDR3 has 17 residues. In germline, CDR1 is SGHTA, CDR2 FQGNSA. V was clipped by 5 bases and J by 4 bases; unmatched bases: 14. The CDR3 DNA is TGTGCCAGCAGCCTGAAAAGCTCCGGGACAGGGGTGTACGAGCAGTACTTC. Protein product: CASSLKSSGTGVYEQYF.

V is TRBV7-3 and J is TRBJ2-5; 12 bases agree with TRBD2. The CDR3 spans 15 residues. Germline CDR1 reads SGHTA; CDR2 reads FQGTGA. Trimming cost V 5 bases and J 0 bases; bases outside gene matches: 1. The CDR3 loop is CASSLAGGYQETQYF. The CDR3, as DNA: TGTGCCAGCAGCCTAGCGGGAGGGTACCAAGAGACCCAGTACTTC. The whole variable domain, filled in from reference TRBV7-3 and TRBJ2-5, reads GAGVSQTPSNKVTEKGKYVELRCDPISGHTALYWYRQSLGQGPEFLIYFQGTGAADDSGLPNDRFFAVRPEGSVSTLKIQRTERGDSAVYLCASSLAGGYQETQYFGPGTRLLVL.

The rearrangement links TRBV29-1 to TRBJ2-2; TRBD2 matches 10 bases. The ends lost 6 bases at V and 4 bases at J; junction bases unmatched: 11. This CDR3 has 16 residues. Per germline, CDR1 SQVTM and CDR2 ANQGSEA. The CDR3 loop reads CSVRLAGDEGTGELFF. The CDR3 nucleotides read TGCAGCGTACGGCTAGCGGGAGATGAAGGCACCGGGGAGCTGTTTTTT.

The chain employs TRBV19 and TRBJ1-2; the match to TRBD1 covers 9 bases. The germline CDR1 and CDR2 sequences are LNHDA and SQIVND (reference sequence). V dropped 6 bases and J dropped 4; count of bases not matched to a gene: 24. The CDR3 has 20 residues. CDR3 in amino acids: CASRLSPPDRGQSGPYGYTF. The CDR3 bases are TGTGCCAGTAGACTCTCCCCCCCGGACAGGGGCCAATCCGGTCCCTATGGCTACACCTTC.

This clone was picked up a small number of times. The chain employs TRBV30 and TRBJ1-4; D gene unclear. CDR3 length equals 14 residues. Trimming took 0 bases from V and 8 from J, leaving 13 bases between them. Germline CDR1 GTSNPN, CDR2 SVGIG (reference sequence). CDR3 residues: CAWSVQPVREKLFF. In nucleotides, the CDR3 is TGTGCCTGGAGTGTACAGCCAGTTCGGGAAAAACTGTTTTTT.

The rearrangement uses TRBV6-1 and TRBJ1-2; D might be TRBD1 (6 bases). Germline CDR1 MNHNS, CDR2 SASEGT. Deletions cut 8 bases from V and 8 bases from J, with 12 bases between. CDR3 length: 11 residues. CDR3 loop: CASARRGGYTF. The CDR3 DNA sequence: TGTGCCAGCGCACGAAGGGGGGGCTACACCTTC.

The V call is TRBV29-1, the J call TRBJ2-5; the D gene is possibly TRBD1 (5 bases). V lost 6 bases, J lost 3 bases, and 17 bases lay in between. The germline CDR1 and CDR2 sequences are SQVTM and ANQGSEA. CDR3 size: 14 residues. The CDR3 region has the DNA TGCAGCGTACCTCGGACAAGGGAAAAAGAGACCCAGTACTTC. Its protein product is CSVPRTREKETQYF. Full variable domain (outside the CDR3, taken from reference TRBV29-1 and TRBJ2-5): SAVISQKPSRDICQRGTSLTIQCQVDSQVTMMFWYRQQPGQSLTLIATANQGSEATYESGFVIDKFPISRPNLTFSTLTVSNMSPEDSSIYLCSVPRTREKETQYFGPGTRLLVL.

This chain joins TRBV10-1 and TRBJ1-1; 9 nucleotides align to TRBD1. The V and J ends lost 9 bases and 5 bases, in that order; junction bases with no gene match: 7. Germline values: CDR1 WNHNN, CDR2 SYGVQD (reference sequence). The CDR3 length is 13 residues. The CDR3 DNA reads as TGCGCCAGTCTTAACAGGGGGCAAACTGAAGCTTTCTTT. Its protein is CASLNRGQTEAFF.

The rearrangement uses TRBV28 and TRBJ1-5, with 9 nucleotides matching TRBD1. The trim removed 4 bases at V and 7 bases at J, leaving 8 bases unmatched. This CDR3 is 15 amino acids long. CDR1 and CDR2 (germline): MDHEN, SYDVKM. This chain's CDR3 is CASSSGTGRRQPQHF. The CDR3 bases are TGTGCCAGCAGTTCGGGGACAGGGCGTAGGCAGCCCCAGCATTTT.

The rearrangement links TRBV27 to TRBJ1-1, with 7 positions matching TRBD1. Per germline, CDR1 MNHEY and CDR2 SMNVEV (reference sequence). The CDR3 is 17 residues long. V dropped 6 bases and J dropped 0; count of bases not matched to a gene: 13. CDR3 bases: TGTGCCAGCAGGATGGACAGACAGGGCGGTATGAACACTGAAGCTTTCTTT. Its protein product is CASRMDRQGGMNTEAFF.

The chain recombines TRBV27 with TRBJ1-2, with 7 bases fitting TRBD1. Germline lookup yields CDR1 MNHEY and CDR2 SMNVEV (reference sequence). With 5 bases clipped from V and 2 bases from J, the junction kept 11 bases outside the gene matches. CDR3 length: 16 amino acids. The chain's CDR3 is CASSPRTGTENYGYTF. The DNA of the CDR3 is TGTGCCAGCAGTCCCCGAACCGGGACAGAGAACTATGGCTACACCTTC.

J is TRBJ1-1 and V is TRBV2; D unresolved. The CDR3 has 14 residues. With 4 bases removed from V and 1 base from J, the gap between germline ends came to 10 bases. The germline gives CDR1 SNHLY, CDR2 FYNNEI. The CDR3 protein is CASSVVEGNTEAFF. The CDR3 region has the DNA TGTGCCAGCAGTGTGGTCGAGGGGAACACTGAAGCTTTCTTT.

The chain couples TRBV6-4 to TRBJ1-1; 7 bases agree with TRBD1. The CDR3 is 12 residues long. Germline CDR1 is MRHNA and CDR2 is SNTAGT. Germline trimming cut 10 bases from V and 9 bases from J; bases unmatched to any gene: 11. For the CDR3, the DNA is TGTGCCACCATATCGAGGGGGCGGAAAGCTTTCTTT. Amino acid sequence: CATISRGRKAFF.

This clone was counted a single time. The same CDR3 is also encoded by other DNA sequences in this sample. The V gene is TRBV6-5, the J gene TRBJ2-7; D uncertain. The V and J ends lost 5 bases and 2 bases respectively, with 10 bases between them. Per the germline V gene, CDR1 is MNHEY and CDR2 is SVGAGI. The CDR3 has 13 residues. CDR3 amino acids: CASSPGVPYEQYF. Here the CDR3 DNA reads TGTGCCAGCAGTCCCGGAGTCCCCTACGAGCAGTACTTC.

The chain uses TRBV5-8 and TRBJ1-2, with a possible D match to TRBD1 (6 bases). V lost 0 bases and J 4 bases, leaving 13 bases between the germline ends. The CDR3 is 15 residues long. Germline values: CDR1 SGHTS, CDR2 YDEGEE. The CDR3 is CASSLGSRGGYGYTF. The CDR3, as DNA: TGTGCCAGCAGCTTGGGGTCCAGGGGCGGCTATGGCTACACCTTC.

This clone has just one count. CDR3 amino acids: CASSCARTASYEQYF. CDR3 nucleotide sequence: TGTGCCAGTAGTTGTGCGAGGACAGCCTCCTACGAGCAGTACTTC. The genes are TRBV19 and TRBJ2-7; possible D gene TRBD1, 6 bases. Germline V gene data show CDR1 as LNHDA and CDR2 as SQIVND (reference sequence). The ends were cut back, 5 bases at V and 0 bases at J, with 14 bases in the middle. The CDR3 runs to 15 residues. The full variable domain, completed using reference TRBV19 and TRBJ2-7, is DGGITQSPKYLFRKEGQNVTLSCEQNLNHDAMYWYRQDPGQGLRLIYYSQIVNDFQKGDIAEGYSVSREKKESFPLTVTSAQKNPTAFYLCASSCARTASYEQYFGPGTRLTVT.

As regards this clone: Other DNA sequences within the sample encode an identical CDR3. This chain joins TRBV29-1 and TRBJ2-7; D is perhaps TRBD2 (6 bases). Looked up from germline, CDR1 is SQVTM and CDR2 is ANQGSEA. V gave up 4 bases and J gave up 7 bases, with 14 bases separating them. The CDR3 length is 12 residues. The CDR3 DNA follows: TGCAGCGTTGTGGGGGGTGACTATGAGCAGTACTTC. Its protein is CSVVGGDYEQYF.

J is TRBJ2-7 and V is TRBV19; 7 bases align to TRBD1. The J segment lost 0 bases and the V segment lost 3 bases, leaving 5 bases of the junction unmatched. The germline gives CDR1 LNHDA, CDR2 SQIVND (reference sequence). The CDR3 has 15 residues. The CDR3 loop is CASSIRGQSSYEQYF. The DNA of the CDR3 is TGTGCCAGTAGTATTCGGGGACAGAGCTCCTACGAGCAGTACTTC.

Details on this clone: An end of the junction does not agree with germline; a read error may underlie this. This chain joins TRBV20-1 and TRBJ2-7, with D perhaps TRBD1 or TRBD2 (5 bases each). Germline V gene sequence: CDR1 DFQATT, CDR2 SNEGSKA (reference sequence). The CDR3 has 10 amino acids. CDR3 DNA sequence: TGCAGTGCAAGAGGGGTAGGGGCCCACTTC. Translation gives CSARGVGAHF.

The V and J genes are TRBV19 and TRBJ2-1; 7 positions match TRBD2. CDR3 length equals 15 residues. The V gene's germline CDR1 is LNHDA and CDR2 SQIVND (reference sequence). V trimming: 3 bases; J trimming: 6 bases; junction bases outside the gene matches: 8. In DNA, the CDR3 is TGTGCCAGTAGTATTCGTGCGGGGGACGTCAATGAGCAGTTCTTC. Residues: CASSIRAGDVNEQFF.

The chain recombines TRBV9 with TRBJ2-7; a weak D match, TRBD2 (6 bases). The V end lost 4 bases, the J end lost 3 bases, and 11 bases lay between the germline ends. CDR1 is SGDLS, CDR2 YYNGEE, per germline. The CDR3 loop spans 13 amino acids. CDR3 sequence reads: CASSPPGGYEQYF. CDR3 sequence (DNA): TGTGCCAGCAGCCCCCCCGGGGGCTACGAGCAGTACTTC.

V is TRBV15 and J is TRBJ2-7; 8 bases align to TRBD2. CDR1 is LNHNV, CDR2 YYDKDF, per germline (reference sequence). V was pared by 1 base and J by 6 bases, with 8 bases of the junction left unmatched. CDR3 length: 15 residues. CDR3 DNA: TGTGCCACCAGCAGAGTTGGTGAGCGGGAGTGCGAGCAGTACTTC. Its translation is CATSRVGERECEQYF.

The rearrangement links TRBV2 to TRBJ2-1; 11 bases align to TRBD2. The CDR3 contains 18 residues. Germline V CDR1 and CDR2: SNHLY, FYNNEI. V shed 3 bases, J shed 2 bases, and the junction held 9 bases outside the gene matches. This CDR3 is CASSDLAGGLSPYNEQFF. DNA for the CDR3: TGTGCCAGCAGTGATCTAGCGGGAGGCCTAAGTCCCTACAATGAGCAGTTCTTC.

The chain has TRBV4-3 and TRBJ2-1; TRBD2 matches at 8 bases. The CDR3 consists of 16 residues. CDR1 is LGHNA and CDR2 is YSLEER in the germline V gene. With V trimmed by 0 bases and J by 2 bases, 3 bases remained unmatched. The CDR3, as DNA: TGCGCCAGCAGCCAAGAAACTAGCGGAGCCTACAATGAGCAGTTCTTC. The encoded protein is CASSQETSGAYNEQFF.

The V gene is TRBV30, the J gene TRBJ2-1, with TRBD2 matching over 11 bases. The germline V gene has CDR1 GTSNPN and CDR2 SVGIG (reference sequence). The CDR3 consists of 18 residues. With 8 bases clipped from V and 0 bases from J, the junction kept 15 bases outside the gene matches. The CDR3 sequence is CAAIRHSGRESSYNEQFF. As DNA, the CDR3 is TGTGCCGCCATTAGACATAGCGGGAGGGAGAGCTCCTACAATGAGCAGTTCTTC.

The rearrangement uses TRBV5-6 and TRBJ2-7; the match to TRBD1 covers 9 bases. CDR1 SGHDT and CDR2 YYEEEE come from the germline V gene. After removal of 0 bases from V and 7 bases from J, the junction contained 5 bases not matched to a gene. This CDR3 region has 14 residues. The CDR3 loop is CASSLEQGAEEQYF. CDR3 DNA: TGTGCCAGCAGCTTGGAACAGGGGGCTGAAGAGCAGTACTTC.

The chain recombines TRBV4-2 with TRBJ2-1; D not resolved. The CDR3 contains 13 residues. Trimming removed 0 bases at V and 6 bases at J, with 6 bases between. CDR1 is LGHNA and CDR2 is YNFKEQ in the germline V gene. The CDR3 is CASSQEWSNEQFF. The CDR3 bases are TGTGCCAGCAGCCAAGAATGGAGCAATGAGCAGTTCTTC.